One sample yielded the 23 T cell receptor beta chains listed below, sequenced in a study of shared T cell receptors in the human thymus (dated by TCRdb to the early 2020s). Library prep was done by the immunoSEQ multiplex PCR assay. TCRdb obtained this table from immuneACCESS and retained in-frame rearrangements with V and J assigned. These tables miss some clones; where compared with another copy, unresolved V genes account for less than half of the shortfall, and the remainder is unexplained. This sample lists hundreds of thousands of clones; 70% to 90% were detected once. The ten largest clones represent roughly 0.0087% of the sample. The data were also submitted as part of a second study, on human thymus T cells.

The material sequenced was thymocytes. These receptors all come from a boy under two years old with a congenital heart defect. Donor details come from another sample of the same person, matched by shared clones.

This chain uses TRBV11-2 with TRBJ2-1; tentative D call: TRBD2 (5 bases). V was cut by 3 bases and J by 5 bases, with 17 bases left in between. The germline V gene encodes CDR1 SGHAT and CDR2 FQNNGV. This CDR3 region has 16 residues. CDR3 nucleotide sequence: TGTGCCAGCAGCTTGATCGGGAATTGGGTTGACAATGAGCAGTTCTTC. Its protein is CASSLIGNWVDNEQFF.

The chain has TRBV19 and TRBJ2-1; 9 bases line up with TRBD2. CDR3 length: 18 residues. The germline gives CDR1 LNHDA, CDR2 SQIVND (reference sequence). The V and J ends lost 3 bases and 4 bases, in that order; junction bases with no gene match: 13. The CDR3 sequence: CASSIEGLAGNFYNEQFF. The DNA for the CDR3 is TGTGCCAGTAGTATTGAGGGCCTAGCGGGGAATTTTTACAATGAGCAGTTCTTC. Together with reference TRBV19 and TRBJ2-1, the CDR3 gives the full variable domain: DGGITQSPKYLFRKEGQNVTLSCEQNLNHDAMYWYRQDPGQGLRLIYYSQIVNDFQKGDIAEGYSVSREKKESFPLTVTSAQKNPTAFYLCASSIEGLAGNFYNEQFFGPGTRLTVL.

The V and J genes are TRBV15 and TRBJ2-7; D perhaps matches TRBD2 (5 bases). Germline CDR1 reads LNHNV; CDR2 reads YYDKDF (reference sequence). V lost 0 bases to trimming and J lost 3 bases, with 15 bases between them. This CDR3 has 16 residues. CDR3 sequence (DNA): TGTGCCACCAGCAGAGATGCGAGGGTACCCCACTACGAGCAGTACTTC. The encoded protein is CATSRDARVPHYEQYF.

The chain couples TRBV4-3 to TRBJ2-3, with TRBD2 matching 12 bases. With 4 bases clipped from V and 1 base from J, the junction kept 12 bases outside the gene matches. Looked up from germline, CDR1 is LGHNA and CDR2 is YSLEER. The CDR3 covers 19 residues. In nucleotides, the CDR3 is TGCGCCAGCAGCCTAGGGCTAGCGGGAGGGCCCGAAGGCACAGATACGCAGTATTTT. Protein sequence: CASSLGLAGGPEGTDTQYF.

The CDR3: CAIPSRNGELFF. CDR3 coding DNA: TGTGCCATCCCGAGTCGTAACGGGGAGCTGTTTTTT. This chain uses TRBV10-3 with TRBJ2-2; D gene unclear. CDR3 length: 12 amino acids. From germline, CDR1 is ENHRY and CDR2 SYGVKD. V was cut by 8 bases and J by 7 bases, with 11 bases left in between.

The chain joins TRBV28 to TRBJ1-5; D not certain. Germline V gene data show CDR1 as MDHEN and CDR2 as SYDVKM. V lost 6 bases and J lost 0, with 6 bases in between. The length of the CDR3 is 13 residues. As DNA, the CDR3 is TGTGCCAGCAGATCGTATAGCAATCAGCCCCAGCATTTT. Protein: CASRSYSNQPQHF.

This chain links TRBV6-1 with TRBJ2-7, with D possibly being TRBD2 (5 bases). Trimming shortened V by 8 bases and J by 5 bases, and 10 bases separated the two germline ends. Looked up from germline, CDR1 is MNHNS and CDR2 is SASEGT. The CDR3 runs 11 residues. The chain's CDR3 is CASSRGNEQYF. CDR3 DNA sequence: TGTGCCAGCTCCCGAGGGAACGAGCAGTACTTC.

V usage is TRBV12-5 and J usage is TRBJ1-4, with 10 bases aligning to TRBD1. Germline CDR1 and CDR2: LGHNT and FRNRAP. V dropped 3 bases and J dropped 3; count of bases not matched to a gene: 13. The CDR3 is 19 amino acids. In DNA, the CDR3 is TGTGCTAGTGGTTTAAGGCGTAACCCGACAGGGGGCCCTAATGAAAAACTGTTTTTT. This encodes CASGLRRNPTGGPNEKLFF.

This clone was seen just once. The chain employs TRBV28 and TRBJ1-5; the match to TRBD1 covers 8 bases. Germline V CDR1 and CDR2: MDHEN, SYDVKM. The CDR3 runs 18 residues. Trimming at V came to 6 bases and at J to 0 bases, leaving 13 bases not matched to a gene. CDR3 in DNA: TGTGCCAGCAGCCTTCGGGCAGGGGGCCTATATAGCAATCAGCCCCAGCATTTT. Translation: CASSLRAGGLYSNQPQHF.

The rearrangement joins TRBV7-9 to TRBJ1-1; D ambiguous. The germline V and J ends were trimmed by 5 bases and 5 bases, with 12 bases remaining between them. Germline values: CDR1 SEHNR, CDR2 FQNEAQ (reference sequence). This CDR3 contains 13 residues. CDR3 sequence: CASSPPSYTEAFF. CDR3 coding DNA: TGTGCCAGCAGCCCTCCCTCGTATACTGAAGCTTTCTTT. The whole variable domain, filled in from reference TRBV7-9 and TRBJ1-1, reads DTGVSQNPRHKITKRGQNVTFRCDPISEHNRLYWYRQTLGQGPEFLTYFQNEAQLEKSRLLSDRFSAERPKGSFSTLEIQRTEQGDSAMYLCASSPPSYTEAFFGQGTRLTVV.

The chain recombines TRBV30 with TRBJ2-2, with a tentative D call TRBD2 (6 bases). Per germline, CDR1 GTSNPN and CDR2 SVGIG (reference sequence). V was clipped by 0 bases and J by 3 bases, with 11 bases between them. The CDR3 totals 15 residues. CDR3 amino acids: CAWSVPRGYTGELFF. In nucleotides, the CDR3 is TGTGCCTGGAGTGTACCCCGGGGGTACACCGGGGAGCTGTTTTTT.

This chain uses TRBV11-1 with TRBJ2-1; 9 bases are a match to TRBD1. This CDR3 region has 18 residues. Germline V gene sequence: CDR1 SGHAT, CDR2 FQDESV (reference sequence). Trimming at V came to 1 base and at J to 0 bases, leaving 7 bases not matched to a gene. Here the CDR3 DNA reads TGTGCCAGCAGCTTAGGTGGACAGGGGTCGAACTCCTACAATGAGCAGTTCTTC. Its protein product is CASSLGGQGSNSYNEQFF.

The J gene is TRBJ1-1, the V gene TRBV4-3, with D perhaps TRBD1 (5 bases). CDR1 and CDR2 (germline): LGHNA, YSLEER. The CDR3 totals 16 residues. V shed 3 bases and J shed 0 bases, with 14 bases lying between them. The CDR3 reads CASSQGGRTMNTEAFF. CDR3 in DNA: TGCGCCAGCAGCCAGGGGGGTCGGACAATGAACACTGAAGCTTTCTTT.

This chain links TRBV4-3 with TRBJ1-1, with TRBD1 matching 7 bases. With 1 base clipped from V and 3 bases from J, the junction kept 8 bases outside the gene matches. The CDR3 consists of 16 residues. CDR1 is LGHNA, CDR2 YSLEER, per germline. The CDR3 region is CASSQGVGRGYTEAFF. The CDR3 nucleotides read TGCGCCAGCAGCCAAGGCGTGGGCAGGGGGTACACTGAAGCTTTCTTT.

This sequence joins TRBV6-5 and TRBJ2-7; 8 bases align to TRBD1. The CDR3 is 15 residues long. The V gene's germline CDR1 is MNHEY and CDR2 SVGAGI. V trimming: 4 bases; J trimming: 4 bases; junction bases outside the gene matches: 9. CDR3 sequence: CASSSTDRVMYEQYF. CDR3 nucleotides: TGTGCCAGCAGTTCGACGGACAGGGTGATGTACGAGCAGTACTTC.

V gene TRBV27 combines with J gene TRBJ2-7; 8 bases agree with TRBD2. Looked up from germline, CDR1 is MNHEY and CDR2 is SMNVEV (reference sequence). This CDR3 has 17 amino acids. J was trimmed by 5 bases and V by 2 bases; bases with no gene match: 14. CDR3: CASSLLGFEREYHEQYF. The CDR3 coding sequence is TGTGCCAGCAGTTTACTTGGTTTCGAGCGGGAGTACCACGAGCAGTACTTC.

Worth noting for this clone: The sample has other DNA sequences that encode this CDR3 too. The rearrangement links TRBV30 to TRBJ1-1; D unresolved. The ends were cut back, 0 bases at V and 3 bases at J, with 11 bases in the middle. Per the germline V gene, CDR1 is GTSNPN and CDR2 is SVGIG (reference sequence). The CDR3 consists of 14 residues. The CDR3 region has the DNA TGTGCCTGGAGTGTACGGGGTTGGGACACTGAAGCTTTCTTT. It is translated as CAWSVRGWDTEAFF.

The chain employs TRBV4-1 and TRBJ2-5; TRBD2 agrees at 15 bases. Per the germline V gene, CDR1 is MGHRA and CDR2 is YSYEKL. This CDR3 region has 17 residues. The trim removed 4 bases at V and 5 bases at J, leaving 8 bases unmatched. DNA for the CDR3: TGCGCCAGCAGCCGAGGACTAGCGGGAGGGCCGGAGGAGACCCAGTACTTC. It is translated as CASSRGLAGGPEETQYF.

This chain connects TRBV5-1 to TRBJ2-3, with 8 bases matching TRBD2. V lost 5 bases, J lost 6 bases, and 8 bases stayed unmatched. CDR1 is SGHRS and CDR2 is YFSETQ in the germline V gene. The CDR3 spans 14 residues. As DNA, the CDR3 is TGCGCCAGCAGTGGTAGCGGGGTTAGGGATACGCAGTATTTT. Residues: CASSGSGVRDTQYF.

This clone appeared once. The chain employs TRBV28 and TRBJ2-3, with D unclear. In germline, CDR1 is MDHEN, CDR2 SYDVKM. The CDR3 runs 12 residues. The ends were cut back, 1 base at V and 4 bases at J, with 3 bases in the middle. CDR3 protein: CASSLLSDTQYF. The CDR3 DNA reads TGTGCCAGCAGTTTATTATCAGATACGCAGTATTTT.

The chain combines TRBV4-3 with TRBJ2-1; D uncertain. CDR3 length: 16 residues. V lost 0 bases and J lost 8, with 17 bases in between. Germline V lookup: CDR1 LGHNA, CDR2 YSLEER. The CDR3 DNA follows: TGCGCCAGCAGCCAAGATTTGCATATCTCCCGGGATGAGCAGTTCTTC. It yields the protein CASSQDLHISRDEQFF.

The count of this clone is one. The chain couples TRBV15 to TRBJ2-7; 7 bases fit TRBD2. The CDR3 runs to 15 residues. Germline assignment: CDR1 LNHNV and CDR2 YYDKDF (reference sequence). With 0 bases clipped from V and 0 bases from J, the junction kept 2 bases outside the gene matches. DNA for the CDR3: TGTGCCACCAGCAGAGATCGGGGGGTCTCCTACGAGCAGTACTTC. Encoded protein: CATSRDRGVSYEQYF. The whole variable domain, remainder taken from reference TRBV15 and TRBJ2-7, is DAMVIQNPRYQVTQFGKPVTLSCSQTLNHNVMYWYQQKSSQAPKLLFHYYDKDFNNEADTPDNFQSRRPNTSFCFLDIRSPGLGDTAMYLCATSRDRGVSYEQYFGPGTRLTVT.

The V and J genes are TRBV27 and TRBJ1-1; D not certain. V lost 0 bases to trimming and J lost 6 bases, with 11 bases between them. CDR3 length: 14 residues. CDR1 MNHEY and CDR2 SMNVEV come from the germline V gene (reference sequence). CDR3 sequence (DNA): TGTGCCAGCAGTTTATCATTCCCCTCCCCTGAAGCTTTCTTT. Translation: CASSLSFPSPEAFF.